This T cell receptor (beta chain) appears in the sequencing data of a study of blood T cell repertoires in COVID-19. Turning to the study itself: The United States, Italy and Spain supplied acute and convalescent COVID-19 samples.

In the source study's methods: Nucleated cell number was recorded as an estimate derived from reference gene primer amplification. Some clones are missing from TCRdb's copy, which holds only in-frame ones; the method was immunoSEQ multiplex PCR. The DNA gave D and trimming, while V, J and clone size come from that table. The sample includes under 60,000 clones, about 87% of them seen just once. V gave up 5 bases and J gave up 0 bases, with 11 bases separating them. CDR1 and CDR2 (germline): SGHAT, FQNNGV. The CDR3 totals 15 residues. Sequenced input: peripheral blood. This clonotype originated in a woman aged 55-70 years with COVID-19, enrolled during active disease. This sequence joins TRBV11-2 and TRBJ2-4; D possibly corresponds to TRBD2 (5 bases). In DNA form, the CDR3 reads TGTGCCAGCAGCGCCCGACTACTAGCCAAAAACATTCAGTACTTC. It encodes CASSARLLAKNIQYF.